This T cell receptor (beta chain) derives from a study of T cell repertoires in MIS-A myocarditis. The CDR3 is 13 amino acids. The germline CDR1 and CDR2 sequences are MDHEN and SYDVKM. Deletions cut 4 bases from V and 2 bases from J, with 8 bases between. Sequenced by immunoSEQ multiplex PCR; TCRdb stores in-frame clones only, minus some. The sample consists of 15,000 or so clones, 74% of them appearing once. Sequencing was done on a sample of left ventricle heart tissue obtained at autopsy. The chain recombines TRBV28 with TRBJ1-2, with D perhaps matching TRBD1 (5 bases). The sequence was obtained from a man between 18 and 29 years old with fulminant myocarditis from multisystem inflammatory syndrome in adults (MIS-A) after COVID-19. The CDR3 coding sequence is TGTGCCAGCAGTTCAACAGGCAACTATGGCTACACCTTC. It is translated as CASSSTGNYGYTF.